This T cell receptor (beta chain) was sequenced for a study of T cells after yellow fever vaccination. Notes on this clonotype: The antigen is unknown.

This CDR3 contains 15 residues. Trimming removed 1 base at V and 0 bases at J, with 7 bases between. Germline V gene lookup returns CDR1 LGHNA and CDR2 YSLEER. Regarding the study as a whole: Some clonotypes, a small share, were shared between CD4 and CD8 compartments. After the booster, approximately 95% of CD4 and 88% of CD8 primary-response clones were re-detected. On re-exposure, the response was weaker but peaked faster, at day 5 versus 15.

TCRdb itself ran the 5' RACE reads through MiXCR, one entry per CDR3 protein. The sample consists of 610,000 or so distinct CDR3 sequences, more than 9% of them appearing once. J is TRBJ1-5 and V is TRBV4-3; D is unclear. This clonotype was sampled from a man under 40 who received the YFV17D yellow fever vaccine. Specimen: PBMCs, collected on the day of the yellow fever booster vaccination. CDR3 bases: TGCGCCAGCAGCCAAGCGCCGGGTAGCAATCAGCCCCAGCATTTT. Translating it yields CASSQAPGSNQPQHF.